This record covers a single TCR beta chain. Its antigen is as yet unknown. These data come from a study of post-analysis software for immune sequencing data. Study background: As for disease course, relapsing-remitting, secondary progressive and progressive-relapsing multiple sclerosis were all included.

Germline CDR1 reads SEHNR; CDR2 reads FQNEAQ (reference sequence). Trimming left V 0 bases short and J 3 bases short, with 17 bases between. The CDR3 length is 17 residues. cDNA libraries of TCR beta carried unique molecular identifiers. Input of about 0.95 to 10 million T cells yielded roughly 0.5 million cDNA molecules. TCRdb recomputed calls from the PCR reads with MiXCR, one row per CDR3 protein. The table shows roughly 620,000 distinct CDR3 sequences, with about 40% occurring only once. Notes on the study in general: Controls significantly exceeded multiple sclerosis patients in normalized Chao1 diversity. Under F measure analysis, samples from one preparation batch co-clustered strongly. The five TRBV segments detected at higher frequency in patients than in controls included TRBV5-6, TRBV5-1 and TRBV20-1.

This receptor was obtained from a girl aged 10-17 years with multiple sclerosis. V and J are TRBV7-9 and TRBJ2-5; D possibly corresponds to TRBD1 (6 bases). The source material was blood. DNA of the CDR3: TGTGCCAGCAGCTTAGCGCGGGTCCAGGGGATTGAAGAGACCCAGTACTTC. Its protein product is CASSLARVQGIEETQYF. The complete variable domain, with remaining parts taken from reference TRBV7-9 and TRBJ2-5, reads DTGVSQNPRHKITKRGQNVTFRCDPISEHNRLYWYRQTLGQGPEFLTYFQNEAQLEKSRLLSDRFSAERPKGSFSTLEIQRTEQGDSAMYLCASSLARVQGIEETQYFGPGTRLLVL.